The 25 T cell receptor beta chains in this list originate from one sample, sequenced in a study of identifying expanded T cells in peripheral blood. Sequenced by immunoSEQ multiplex PCR; TCRdb stores in-frame clones only, minus some. This table holds some 130,000 clones, 70% to 90% found once. The sequenced material came from blood. The receptors shown here come from a person between 18 and 75 years old in good health.

This rearrangement joins TRBV6-1 to TRBJ1-3; D perhaps matches TRBD1 (6 bases). Trimming took 0 bases from V and 0 from J, leaving 12 bases between them. Germline V gene sequence: CDR1 MNHNS, CDR2 SASEGT. The CDR3 contains 17 residues. CDR3 bases: TGTGCCAGCAGTGAAGCAGGACAGCGTTACTCTGGAAACACCATATATTTT. Amino acid sequence: CASSEAGQRYSGNTIYF.

The V and J genes are TRBV27 and TRBJ2-5; D may be TRBD1 (5 bases). Trimming left V 8 bases short and J 5 bases short, with 9 bases between. This CDR3 has 11 amino acids. Germline CDR1 is MNHEY and CDR2 is SMNVEV (reference sequence). The CDR3 spells CASPGWETQYF. Here the CDR3 DNA reads TGTGCCAGCCCAGGGTGGGAGACCCAGTACTTC.

V gene TRBV6-5 combines with J gene TRBJ1-2; tentative D call: TRBD1 (5 bases). V was clipped by 2 bases and J by 5 bases, with 12 bases between them. Per the germline V gene, CDR1 is MNHEY and CDR2 is SVGAGI. This CDR3 has 14 amino acids. The CDR3 protein is CASSYVTARYGYTF. The CDR3 region has the DNA TGTGCCAGCAGTTACGTGACAGCAAGGTATGGCTACACCTTC.

The rearrangement joins TRBV29-1 to TRBJ2-7; D is perhaps TRBD1 (6 bases). Deletions cut 0 bases from V and 5 bases from J, with 8 bases between. This CDR3 has 12 residues. Germline lookup yields CDR1 SQVTM and CDR2 ANQGSEA. The DNA for the CDR3 is TGCAGCGTTGAAGAGGGGGCTAACGAGCAGTACTTC. Protein sequence: CSVEEGANEQYF.

The chain uses TRBV6-1 and TRBJ1-1; D is unresolved. The CDR3 has 13 residues. Germline V gene sequence: CDR1 MNHNS, CDR2 SASEGT. With 0 bases removed from V and 8 bases from J, the gap between germline ends came to 10 bases. The CDR3 DNA reads as TGTGCCAGCAGTGAAGCGGTCGTGTGGGAAGCTTTCTTT. Protein: CASSEAVVWEAFF.

The rearrangement links TRBV7-8 to TRBJ1-2, with unresolved D. The CDR3 is made up of 13 amino acids. V lost 2 bases and J lost 4, with 8 bases in between. Looked up from germline, CDR1 is SGHVS and CDR2 is FQNEAQ. The CDR3 reads CASSLREGYGYTF. In nucleotides, the CDR3 is TGTGCCAGCAGCTTAAGGGAAGGCTATGGCTACACCTTC.

This rearrangement joins TRBV10-3 to TRBJ1-2; D is unresolved. V gave up 5 bases and J gave up 4 bases, with 17 bases separating them. The CDR3 runs to 15 residues. Germline V gene sequence: CDR1 ENHRY, CDR2 SYGVKD. The CDR3 region is CAISPGVSEGYGYTF. The CDR3 DNA sequence: TGTGCCATCAGTCCCGGGGTATCTGAGGGCTATGGCTACACCTTC.

The chain employs TRBV5-1 and TRBJ2-3; 8 bases align to TRBD1. The CDR3 is 17 amino acids. Per the germline V gene, CDR1 is SGHRS and CDR2 is YFSETQ. J lost 0 bases, V lost 4 bases, and 10 bases had no gene match. This CDR3 is CASSGGQEQTSTDTQYF. The CDR3 DNA reads TGCGCCAGCAGCGGGGGACAGGAACAAACTAGCACAGATACGCAGTATTTT.

The CDR3 is CASSIDGPSGVQETQYF. CDR3 bases: TGTGCCAGTAGTATAGATGGCCCCAGCGGAGTCCAAGAGACCCAGTACTTC. The rearrangement uses TRBV19 and TRBJ2-5; maybe TRBD2 (5 bases). The CDR3 consists of 17 residues. Trimming pared 0 bases from V and 1 base from J, leaving 15 bases between. Germline CDR1 is LNHDA and CDR2 is SQIVND (reference sequence).

The rearrangement links TRBV14 to TRBJ1-1, with 11 bases fitting TRBD1. Germline V gene sequence: CDR1 SGHDN, CDR2 FVKESK. Losses at the gene ends were 3 bases for V and 9 bases for J; bases not matched to a gene: 6. This CDR3 is built from 14 residues. CDR3 nucleotides: TGTGCCAGCAGCCAGGGGACAGGGGGATTGAAAGCTTTCTTT. This translates into CASSQGTGGLKAFF.

The CDR3 nucleotides are TGTGCCAGCAGCCCCAGCGGGACTGAAGCTTTCTTT. Encoded protein: CASSPSGTEAFF. This rearrangement joins TRBV7-9 to TRBJ1-1; unclear D gene. CDR1 SEHNR and CDR2 FQNEAQ come from the germline V gene (reference sequence). This CDR3 has 12 amino acids. Trimming took 5 bases from V and 5 from J, leaving 9 bases between them.

Here the CDR3 reads CAIKDRGQRNTEAFF. CDR3 nucleotides: TGTGCCATTAAAGACAGGGGCCAGAGGAACACTGAAGCTTTCTTT. The J gene is TRBJ1-1, the V gene TRBV28; 8 nucleotides line up with TRBD1. In germline, CDR1 is MDHEN, CDR2 SYDVKM. V lost 10 bases and J lost 1; bases outside the gene matches: 11. The CDR3 covers 15 residues.

The chain employs TRBV28 and TRBJ2-7, with D possibly matching TRBD2 (6 bases). This CDR3 contains 16 residues. V was cut by 2 bases and J by 3 bases, with 17 bases left in between. The V gene's germline CDR1 is MDHEN and CDR2 SYDVKM. The CDR3 region has the DNA TGTGCCAGCAGTTTAGGTCCCGCGGGATCCCGCTACGAGCAGTACTTC. Amino acids: CASSLGPAGSRYEQYF.

V usage is TRBV28 and J usage is TRBJ2-2, with TRBD1 matching over 8 bases. CDR1 is MDHEN and CDR2 is SYDVKM in the germline V gene. V was clipped by 3 bases and J by 2 bases; unmatched bases: 5. The CDR3 length is 16 residues. This CDR3 is CASSFLGQGNTGELFF. The CDR3 DNA follows: TGTGCCAGCAGTTTCTTAGGACAGGGAAACACCGGGGAGCTGTTTTTT.

This chain connects TRBV7-3 to TRBJ2-3; 9 positions agree with TRBD1. Germline trimming cut 5 bases from V and 4 bases from J; bases unmatched to any gene: 7. The CDR3 is made up of 15 amino acids. Germline CDR1 reads SGHTA; CDR2 reads FQGTGA. Here the CDR3 reads CASSTGTGRSDTQYF. CDR3 sequence (DNA): TGTGCCAGCAGCACCGGGACAGGGAGGTCAGATACGCAGTATTTT.

J is TRBJ2-5 and V is TRBV5-4; 8 nucleotides agree with TRBD1. This CDR3 spans 15 amino acids. J gave up 2 bases and V 0 bases, and 3 bases lay outside the gene matches. The germline CDR1 and CDR2 sequences are SGHNT and YYREEE (reference sequence). The CDR3: CASSLETGVQETQYF. The DNA for the CDR3 is TGTGCCAGCAGCTTGGAGACAGGGGTTCAAGAGACCCAGTACTTC.

The rearrangement links TRBV2 to TRBJ2-1; D remains unclear. The germline V and J ends were trimmed by 5 bases and 5 bases, with 10 bases remaining between them. The CDR3 contains 13 residues. Germline V gives CDR1 SNHLY, CDR2 FYNNEI. The CDR3 protein is CASSFLTNNEQFF. CDR3 DNA: TGTGCCAGCAGTTTTTTAACTAACAATGAGCAGTTCTTC.

The chain links TRBV12-5 to TRBJ2-3; D is perhaps TRBD2 (6 bases). CDR3 size: 16 residues. Germline values: CDR1 LGHNT, CDR2 FRNRAP. Trimming stripped 4 bases from V and 3 bases from J, with 17 bases between. Here the CDR3 DNA reads TGTGCTAGTGGTTCTTCAGGGAGGATTTTTACAGATACGCAGTATTTT. Translation gives CASGSSGRIFTDTQYF.

This sequence joins TRBV19 and TRBJ1-5; D not resolved. CDR1 and CDR2 from the germline V gene are LNHDA and SQIVND (reference sequence). This CDR3 spans 17 amino acids. V was trimmed by 2 bases and J by 1 base, leaving 15 bases between them. CDR3: CASSIRIFSSSNQPQHF. CDR3 nucleotide sequence: TGTGCCAGTAGTATAAGGATATTTTCCTCCAGCAATCAGCCCCAGCATTTT.

CDR3 in amino acids: CATLTASGEKLFF. The CDR3 DNA follows: TGTGCCACCTTAACCGCGTCGGGTGAAAAACTGTTTTTT. The chain uses TRBV6-1 and TRBJ1-4; D is ambiguous. Trimming cost V 10 bases and J 7 bases, with 16 bases left between them. The CDR3 loop spans 13 amino acids. Germline assignment: CDR1 MNHNS and CDR2 SASEGT.

J is TRBJ1-1 and V is TRBV6-1, with 8 positions matching TRBD1. Losses at the gene ends were 5 bases for V and 11 bases for J; bases not matched to a gene: 7. In germline, CDR1 is MNHNS, CDR2 SASEGT. The CDR3 extends over 12 amino acids. The CDR3 loop reads CASSPDRGMAFF. CDR3 nucleotides: TGTGCCAGCAGTCCCGACAGGGGTATGGCTTTCTTT.

The V gene is TRBV6-5, the J gene TRBJ1-4; 8 bases line up with TRBD1. The CDR3 has 15 amino acids. The V and J ends lost 2 bases and 6 bases, in that order; junction bases with no gene match: 5. Germline V gives CDR1 MNHEY, CDR2 SVGAGI. Here the CDR3 DNA reads TGTGCCAGCAGTTACAGCTACAGGGGGGATGAAAAACTGTTTTTT. This codes for CASSYSYRGDEKLFF.

This chain connects TRBV6-5 to TRBJ2-5, with D uncertain. Per the germline V gene, CDR1 is MNHEY and CDR2 is SVGAGI. V lost 2 bases and J lost 3, with 10 bases in between. The CDR3 length is 14 residues. CDR3 sequence (DNA): TGTGCCAGCAGTTACATTTCCCGGGAAGAGACCCAGTACTTC. It translates to CASSYISREETQYF.

V usage is TRBV9 and J usage is TRBJ2-7, with D perhaps matching TRBD1 (6 bases). The CDR3 runs to 13 residues. With 4 bases removed from V and 6 bases from J, the gap between germline ends came to 14 bases. Looked up from germline, CDR1 is SGDLS and CDR2 is YYNGEE. DNA of the CDR3: TGTGCCAGCAGCCCCCAGTCAGGGGTCGAGCAGTACTTC. This encodes CASSPQSGVEQYF.

The chain carries TRBV28 and TRBJ2-1; 10 bases fit TRBD2. This CDR3 comprises 15 residues. V dropped 6 bases and J dropped 2; count of bases not matched to a gene: 4. In germline, CDR1 is MDHEN, CDR2 SYDVKM. This chain's CDR3 is CASRESGRAYNEQFF. CDR3 in DNA: TGTGCCAGCAGAGAAAGCGGGAGGGCCTACAATGAGCAGTTCTTC.